The present T cell receptor (beta chain) was sequenced within a study of control samples from healthy donors and cancer patients. The data were produced by immunoSEQ multiplex PCR, yet TCRdb's version contains in-frame clones alone and is incomplete. Among some 150,000 clones listed, under 95% were seen once. The receptor's source is a middle-aged man in good health. Input material: blood.

CDR3 DNA: TGCGCCAGCAGTACGGGGGCCGGCTACACCTTC. Protein product: CASSTGAGYTF. V is TRBV10-2 and J is TRBJ1-2, with D perhaps TRBD1 (6 bases). Trimming stripped 5 bases from V and 8 bases from J, with 9 bases between. The CDR3 has 11 residues. The germline gives CDR1 WSHSY, CDR2 SAAADI.